This T cell receptor (beta chain) was retrieved from a study of cytomegalovirus exposure and HLA in healthy donors. Study outcomes and limitations: At a 0.05 false discovery rate, a later analysis found over 15,000 TCR beta sequences to be associated with HLA alleles. A few V segments could not be told apart, such as TRBV6-2 and TRBV6-3, and were left out.

PCR primers comprised 60 Vbeta and 13 Jbeta primers. TCRdb's table, derived via immunoSEQ multiplex PCR, lists solely in-frame clones and lacks some. The repertoire holds about 130,000 clones, with 60% to 85% as singletons. V lost 4 bases and J lost 2, with 11 bases in between. The CDR3 is 14 amino acids. For this clone: Its matching antigen is unknown.

This clonotype originated in a female donor in good health and CMV-seronegative. The sequencing input was PBMCs. The genes are TRBV23-1 and TRBJ2-5; D is perhaps TRBD2 (6 bases). TRBV23-1 qualifies as an ORF whose function is uncertain. CDR3 sequence: CASSRWGEQETQYF. CDR3 coding DNA: TGCGCCAGCAGTCGGTGGGGGGAACAAGAGACCCAGTACTTC.